Listed here are 12 T cell receptor beta chains from one sample, sequenced in a study of spatial heterogeneity in lung cancer (dated by TCRdb to about 2019). Libraries were made using 5' RACE. TCRdb lists the instrument as NextSeq 500. TCRdb reanalyzed the raw reads on its own, using fastp at Q25 for trimming and MiXCR for clone calling, and kept in-frame beta chains. Each entry is one CDR3 protein sequence, shown with its most common DNA and genes. The sample table shows roughly 13,000 distinct CDR3 sequences, and around 4.1% are seen once. Under 55% of the sample rests with the top ten. This specimen's time point label, per the study, means: sample taken at primary tumor resection. This specimen was PBMCs, taken at surgery. The receptor set was obtained from a male donor with early-stage non-small cell lung cancer.

This clonotype appeared many times. The rearrangement links TRBV13 to TRBJ2-7; TRBD1 agrees at 8 bases. CDR1 PRHDT and CDR2 FYEKMQ come from the germline V gene (reference sequence). This CDR3 contains 13 residues. Unmatched junction bases numbered 5, after V lost 8 bases and J lost 2 bases. This chain's CDR3 is CASQGAPAYEQYF. CDR3 coding DNA: TGTGCCAGCCAGGGGGCCCCCGCCTACGAGCAGTACTTC.

This clonotype was observed many times. The chain joins TRBV6-5 to TRBJ2-5; D might be TRBD2 (5 bases). V was clipped by 0 bases and J by 5 bases, with 7 bases between them. CDR3 length: 13 amino acids. Looked up from germline, CDR1 is MNHEY and CDR2 is SVGAGI. CDR3: CASSYSRGETQYF. CDR3 sequence (DNA): TGTGCCAGCAGTTACTCGCGCGGGGAGACCCAGTACTTC.

The table lists this clonotype with many counts. This chain links TRBV19 with TRBJ1-2; TRBD1 aligns across 10 bases. CDR1 is LNHDA and CDR2 is SQIVND in the germline V gene (reference sequence). The CDR3 length is 15 residues. V lost 6 bases and J lost 6; bases outside the gene matches: 10. DNA of the CDR3: TGTGCCAGTAGCCCCCAAGGGACAGGGGTCCATGGCTACACCTTC. Translation gives CASSPQGTGVHGYTF.

This clonotype has only a few counts. The chain joins TRBV4-2 to TRBJ2-7; D possibly corresponds to TRBD2 (7 bases). Trimming took 5 bases from V and 3 from J, leaving 17 bases between them. Germline V gives CDR1 LGHNA, CDR2 YNFKEQ. CDR3 length: 15 residues. This chain's CDR3 is CASSLGGAGNYEQYF. The CDR3, as DNA: TGTGCCAGCAGCTTAGGGGGGGCAGGTAACTACGAGCAGTACTTC.

This clonotype was detected many times. The chain recombines TRBV7-8 with TRBJ2-3; no reliable D call. The germline CDR1 and CDR2 sequences are SGHVS and FQNEAQ. The CDR3 loop spans 11 amino acids. Trimming took off 3 bases at V and 6 bases at J, with 4 bases between the two ends. The CDR3 region is CASSLMDTQYF. The CDR3 DNA follows: TGTGCCAGCAGCTTGATGGATACGCAGTATTTT.

This clonotype occurred many times. The genes are TRBV27 and TRBJ2-7, with D unclear. The CDR3 loop spans 13 amino acids. Germline V gene sequence: CDR1 MNHEY, CDR2 SMNVEV (reference sequence). V was pared by 5 bases and J by 4 bases, with 12 bases between. The DNA for the CDR3 is TGTGCCAGCAGTCCTACCGTGGGATACGAGCAGTACTTC. It encodes CASSPTVGYEQYF.

This clonotype was observed at least ten times. The CDR3 bases are TGTGCCAGCAGTTACCGGAGGGGGCGAGTTCAAGATACGCAGTATTTT. Translation gives CASSYRRGRVQDTQYF. The chain recombines TRBV6-5 with TRBJ2-3, with D perhaps TRBD1 (7 bases). Germline-derived CDR1 and CDR2 are MNHEY and SVGAGI. The CDR3 is made up of 16 amino acids. Trimming stripped 2 bases from V and 5 bases from J, with 17 bases between.

The chain links TRBV3-1 to TRBJ2-7, with D possibly being TRBD2 (7 bases). The CDR3 extends over 16 amino acids. CDR1 is LGHDT and CDR2 is YNNKEL in the germline V gene (reference sequence). V was trimmed by 4 bases and J by 2 bases, leaving 18 bases between them. CDR3 nucleotides: TGTGCCAGCAGCCGAAAAGGGGGGGGAGTAGCCTACGAGCAGTACTTC. The encoded protein is CASSRKGGGVAYEQYF.

This clonotype was seen many times. The chain links TRBV6-2 or TRBV6-3 to TRBJ2-6; D is perhaps TRBD1 (6 bases). The V gene's germline CDR1 is MNHEY and CDR2 SVGEGT. This CDR3 region has 16 residues. V was cut by 4 bases and J by 2 bases, with 12 bases left in between. In nucleotides, the CDR3 is TGTGCCAGCAGTTTGGACAGTCTGGCTGGGGCCAACGTCCTGACTTTC. Protein product: CASSLDSLAGANVLTF.

This clonotype has only a few counts. The rearrangement uses TRBV5-1 and TRBJ1-4; no definite D call. The CDR3 consists of 14 residues. CDR1 is SGHRS, CDR2 YFSETQ, per germline. Between the trimmed V and J ends, which lost 0 bases and 8 bases, there was a span of 11 bases. CDR3 sequence reads: CASSLDGVGEKLFF. In DNA form, the CDR3 reads TGCGCCAGCAGCTTGGATGGGGTCGGGGAAAAACTGTTTTTT.

Many counts were recorded for this clonotype. The J gene is TRBJ2-1, the V gene TRBV19; 9 nucleotides match TRBD2. CDR3 length equals 15 residues. In germline, CDR1 is LNHDA, CDR2 SQIVND (reference sequence). Germline trimming cut 3 bases from V and 3 bases from J; bases unmatched to any gene: 3. CDR3: CASSMGSGGYNEQFF. The DNA of the CDR3 is TGTGCCAGTAGTATGGGTAGCGGGGGCTACAATGAGCAGTTCTTC.

This clonotype showed up many times. V is TRBV28 and J is TRBJ2-5; D gene uncertain. The V gene's germline CDR1 is MDHEN and CDR2 SYDVKM. The CDR3 runs 12 residues. Trimming took off 6 bases at V and 1 base at J, with 6 bases between the two ends. DNA of the CDR3: TGTGCCAGCAGCGCCAGCCAAGAGACCCAGTACTTC. It is translated as CASSASQETQYF.